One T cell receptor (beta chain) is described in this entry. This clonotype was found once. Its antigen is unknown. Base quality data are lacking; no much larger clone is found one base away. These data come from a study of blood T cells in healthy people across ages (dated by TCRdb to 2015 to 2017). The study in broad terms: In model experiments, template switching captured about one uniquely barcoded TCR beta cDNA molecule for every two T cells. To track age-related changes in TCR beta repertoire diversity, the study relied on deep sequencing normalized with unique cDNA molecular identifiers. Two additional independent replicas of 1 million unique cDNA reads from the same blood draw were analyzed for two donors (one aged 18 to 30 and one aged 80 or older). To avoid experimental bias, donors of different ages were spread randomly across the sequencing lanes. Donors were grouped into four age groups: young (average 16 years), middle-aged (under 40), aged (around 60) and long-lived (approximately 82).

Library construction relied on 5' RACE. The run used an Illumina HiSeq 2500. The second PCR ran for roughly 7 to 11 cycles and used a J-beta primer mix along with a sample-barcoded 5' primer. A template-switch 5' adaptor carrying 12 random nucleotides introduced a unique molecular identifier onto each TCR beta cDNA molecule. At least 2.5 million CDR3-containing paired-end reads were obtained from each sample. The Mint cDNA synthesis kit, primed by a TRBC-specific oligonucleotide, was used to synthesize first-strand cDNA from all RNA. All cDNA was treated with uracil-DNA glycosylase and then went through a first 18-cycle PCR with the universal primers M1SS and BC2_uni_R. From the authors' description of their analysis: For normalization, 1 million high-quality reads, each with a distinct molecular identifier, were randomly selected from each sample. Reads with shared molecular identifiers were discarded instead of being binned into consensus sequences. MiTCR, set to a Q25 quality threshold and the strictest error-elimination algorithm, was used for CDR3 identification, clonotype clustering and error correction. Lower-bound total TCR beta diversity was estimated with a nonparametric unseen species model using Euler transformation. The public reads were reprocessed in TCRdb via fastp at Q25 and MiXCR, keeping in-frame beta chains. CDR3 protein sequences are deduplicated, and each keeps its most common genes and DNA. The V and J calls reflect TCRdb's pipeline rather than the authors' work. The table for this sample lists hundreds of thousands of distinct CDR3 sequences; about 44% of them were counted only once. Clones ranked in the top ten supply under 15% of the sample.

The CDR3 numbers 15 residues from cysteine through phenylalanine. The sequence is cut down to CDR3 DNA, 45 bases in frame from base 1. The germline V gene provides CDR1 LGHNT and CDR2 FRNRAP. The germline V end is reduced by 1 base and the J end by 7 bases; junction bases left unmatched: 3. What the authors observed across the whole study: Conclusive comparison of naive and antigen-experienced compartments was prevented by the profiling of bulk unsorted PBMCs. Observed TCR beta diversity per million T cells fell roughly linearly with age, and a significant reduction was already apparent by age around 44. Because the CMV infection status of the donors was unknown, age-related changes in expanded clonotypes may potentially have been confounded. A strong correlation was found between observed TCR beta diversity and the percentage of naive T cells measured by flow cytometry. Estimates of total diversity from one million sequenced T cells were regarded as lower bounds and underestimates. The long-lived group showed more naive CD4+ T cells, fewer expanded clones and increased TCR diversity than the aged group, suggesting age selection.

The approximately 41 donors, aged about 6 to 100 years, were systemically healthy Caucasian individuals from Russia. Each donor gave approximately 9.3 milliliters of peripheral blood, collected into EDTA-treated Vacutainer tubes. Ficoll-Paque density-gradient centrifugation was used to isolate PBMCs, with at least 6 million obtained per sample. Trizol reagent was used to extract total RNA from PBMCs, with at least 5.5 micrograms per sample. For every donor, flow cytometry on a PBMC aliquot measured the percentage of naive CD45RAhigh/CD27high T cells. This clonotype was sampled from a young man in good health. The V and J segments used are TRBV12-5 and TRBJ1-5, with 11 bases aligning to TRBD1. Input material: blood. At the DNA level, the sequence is TGTGCTAGTGGTTTGGGGACAGGGGGCGAACAGCCCCAGCATTTT. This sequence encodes CASGLGTGGEQPQHF.